This TCR beta chain was found in a study of response to subunit inactivated influenza vaccine. Notes on the study in general: Seasonal influenza vaccination, on each occasion, was suggested by the authors to recruit few new T cells.

This clonotype occurred many times. No antigen is known for it. CDR3 size: 16 residues. Germline-derived CDR1 and CDR2 are SGDLS and YYNGEE. V lost 3 bases to trimming and J lost 2 bases, with 16 bases between them. Each CDR3 protein gets one entry after TCRdb re-called the RT-PCR reads with MiXCR. Of 750,000 to 850,000 distinct CDR3 sequences listed, less than 20% are singletons. The starting material was PBMCs from blood, obtained 4 to 6 days after vaccination. The gene calls are TRBV9 and TRBJ2-3; no reliable D call. This receptor was taken from a man aged 45-65 years who received an inactivated influenza vaccine. CDR3 amino acids: CASSAPPRNTTDTQYF. The CDR3 bases are TGTGCCAGCAGCGCGCCCCCCCGCAACACCACAGATACGCAGTATTTT.